This T cell receptor (beta chain) is from a study of blood T cell repertoires in COVID-19. The wider study: The analysed material was cDNA or gDNA that came from T cells, B-cell-depleted T cells, or PBMCs.

Per the original data handling: Estimation of nucleated cell counts was performed using reference gene primer amplification. Sequenced by immunoSEQ multiplex PCR; TCRdb stores in-frame clones only, minus some. V and J calls and clone size follow that table, whereas D and trimming were derived from the DNA. This sample has about 250,000 clones, with about four fifths found just once. This clonotype was obtained from a man aged 80 or over with acute or convalescent COVID-19. Material: peripheral blood.

The CDR3 sequence is CASSLGQNQPQHF. The CDR3 DNA reads TGTGCCAGCAGCTTAGGCCAGAATCAGCCCCAGCATTTT. V is TRBV7-2 and J is TRBJ1-5; no firm D call. Germline CDR1 and CDR2: SGHTA and FQGNSA. This CDR3 comprises 13 residues. Trimming removed 1 base from V and 4 bases from J, with 5 bases in between.